These 8 T cell receptor beta chains originate from one sample sequenced in a study of blood T cell repertoires in COVID-19. Here immunoSEQ multiplex PCR was the method, and the copy in TCRdb shows in-frame clones only, minus some. The data contain roughly 190,000 clones, approximately 86% of them singletons. Sequencing was carried out using peripheral blood. These receptor sequences come from a woman older than 75 in a cohort sampled during active or convalescent COVID-19.

The rearrangement links TRBV5-4 to TRBJ1-3, with D unresolved. The CDR3 has 16 amino acids. CDR1 is SGHNT, CDR2 YYREEE, per germline (reference sequence). V was trimmed by 3 bases and J by 2 bases, leaving 15 bases between them. The CDR3 loop reads CASSSAAADTGNTIYF. The CDR3 DNA follows: TGTGCCAGCAGCTCCGCCGCAGCCGACACTGGAAACACCATATATTTT.

V gene TRBV25-1 combines with J gene TRBJ1-1, with a possible D match to TRBD1 (5 bases). The CDR3 loop spans 13 amino acids. The germline CDR1 and CDR2 sequences are MGHDK and SYGVNS. Trimming removed 5 bases from V and 1 base from J, with 8 bases in between. CDR3 sequence reads: CASSMTANTEAFF. The CDR3 region has the DNA TGTGCCAGCAGTATGACAGCGAACACTGAAGCTTTCTTT.

In this sample, this clone turned up a few times. The chain is built from TRBV19 and TRBJ1-2; D remains unclear. The CDR3 runs to 13 residues. Trimming removed 8 bases at V and 4 bases at J, with 14 bases between. Germline V gene lookup returns CDR1 LNHDA and CDR2 SQIVND (reference sequence). This CDR3 is CASEANLGYGYTF. Here the CDR3 DNA reads TGTGCCAGTGAGGCCAACCTCGGCTATGGCTACACCTTC.

The genes are TRBV27 and TRBJ2-1, with 9 bases lining up with TRBD1. J gave up 3 bases and V 6 bases, and 6 bases lay outside the gene matches. This CDR3 has 15 amino acids. The V gene's germline CDR1 is MNHEY and CDR2 SMNVEV (reference sequence). The CDR3 DNA follows: TGTGCCAGCAGACAAACAGGGGGCCGCTACAATGAGCAGTTCTTC. Its protein is CASRQTGGRYNEQFF.

The J gene is TRBJ2-4, the V gene TRBV24-1, with TRBD1 matching 7 bases. The V and J ends lost 4 bases and 7 bases, in that order; junction bases with no gene match: 9. Germline values: CDR1 KGHDR, CDR2 SFDVKD. CDR3 size: 15 residues. CDR3 loop: CATSDSGGAANIQYF. CDR3 sequence (DNA): TGTGCCACCAGTGACTCAGGGGGTGCGGCTAACATTCAGTACTTC.

V and J are TRBV28 and TRBJ1-6, with 8 positions matching TRBD1. The V segment lost 1 base and the J segment 7 bases; nucleotides outside the gene matches: 6. Germline CDR1 reads MDHEN; CDR2 reads SYDVKM. This CDR3 has 16 residues. CDR3 DNA sequence: TGTGCCAGCAGTTTATTTTCAGGGGGCGGGAATTCACCCCTCCACTTT. Translated, it gives CASSLFSGGGNSPLHF.

The genes are TRBV20-1 and TRBJ2-1; the match to TRBD2 covers 12 bases. CDR1 and CDR2 (germline): DFQATT, SNEGSKA (reference sequence). This CDR3 has 14 amino acids. Germline trimming cut 3 bases from V and 6 bases from J; bases unmatched to any gene: 3. The DNA of the CDR3 is TGCAGTGCTAGTTCTAGCGGGGGGGCCAATGAGCAGTTCTTC. This gives the protein CSASSSGGANEQFF.

The chain uses TRBV28 and TRBJ1-2, with D possibly being TRBD1 (5 bases). This CDR3 region has 14 residues. Trimming took 4 bases from V and 0 from J, leaving 9 bases between them. From germline, CDR1 is MDHEN and CDR2 SYDVKM. The CDR3 DNA follows: TGTGCCAGCAGTTCAGGGACTCCTAACTATGGCTACACCTTC. This encodes CASSSGTPNYGYTF.